These T cell receptor beta chains were read from a single sample in a study of T-cell reconstitution after alpha-beta-depleted transplantation in children. TCRdb used MiXCR to reprocess the PCR reads, holding one entry per CDR3 protein. The sample has over 100,000 distinct CDR3 sequences, 5% to 6% seen once. This material consisted of PBMCs, mostly from graft donor cells, taken 60 days after TCRalphabeta/CD19-depleted stem cell transplant. These TCRs come from a female patient aged 2 to 10 who had a stem cell transplant for Fanconi anemia, so the T cells may come from the graft donor. The CDR3 runs from the conserved cysteine through the conserved F or W. Fields, in order: CDR3 DNA, CDR3 protein, D gene, clone size, J gene, V gene. D genes are given only for firm matches. The size field is filled for only some rows; it gives once, few, many or a size class.

TGCAGGGCTAAAGAGAGCTCCTACAATGAGCAGTTCTTC CRAKESSYNEQFF . few TRBJ2-1 TRBV20-1
TGTGCCAGCAGTTTAAGCGGGACAGGGAATTATGAAAAACTGTTTTTT CASSLSGTGNYEKLFF TRBD1 many TRBJ1-4 TRBV28
TGTGCCAGCAGACGGGACCCGACCACAGATACGCAGTATTTT CASRRDPTTDTQYF . many TRBJ2-3 TRBV9
TGTGCCAGCTCACCTGTAGCGGGACGAAGCTCCTACAATGAGCAGTTCTTC CASSPVAGRSSYNEQFF TRBD2 few TRBJ2-1 TRBV18
TGCAGCGTTGAAGATGCGGACAGATCTTATGGCTACACCTTC CSVEDADRSYGYTF . . TRBJ1-2 TRBV29-1
TGCAGCGTTGAGGGGCCGATCCCTACCAGCAACCAATTTCCTCAGAACACTGAAGCTTTCTTT CSVEGPIPTSNQFPQNTEAFF . few TRBJ1-1 TRBV29-1
TGTGCCAGCTGCCAACGACCCTTGGTGGAAGGGGGGGCGAAGACCCAGTACTTC CASCQRPLVEGGAKTQYF . few TRBJ2-5 TRBV2
TGTGCCAGCAGTCCCCTAGAGCGGGGGGGCCTCAACGAGCAGTACTTC CASSPLERGGLNEQYF TRBD2 . TRBJ2-7 TRBV27
TGTGCCAGCAGCTTGGACAGACAAGAGACCCAGTACTTC CASSLDRQETQYF . many TRBJ2-5 TRBV7-9
TGCAGTGCTCTAAGCGGGAGGGCCCACGAGCAGTACTTC CSALSGRAHEQYF TRBD2 . TRBJ2-7 TRBV20-1
TGTGCCAGCACCTTAGGACAGGGATCAGATACGCAGTATTTT CASTLGQGSDTQYF TRBD1 many TRBJ2-3 TRBV12-3/TRBV12-4
TGTGCCAGCAGTTTAGCGACTAGCGGGAGGGCGGAAGATACGCAGTATTTT CASSLATSGRAEDTQYF TRBD2 many TRBJ2-3 TRBV12-3/TRBV12-4
TGCGCCAGCAGCTCCGCCGGGACAGGGGGCCCTGGGGCCAACGTCCTGACTTTC CASSSAGTGGPGANVLTF TRBD1 . TRBJ2-6 TRBV5-1
TGCGCCAGCAGACCGACTAGCTACAATGAGCAGTTCTTC CASRPTSYNEQFF . many TRBJ2-1 TRBV5-1
TGCAGTGCTAGAGATTTCGCGGCGAACACCGGGGAGCTGTTTTTT CSARDFAANTGELFF . many TRBJ2-2 TRBV20-1
TGTGCCAGCAACCCCCGACCAGGGGATGCGCAGTATTTT CASNPRPGDAQYF . . TRBJ2-3 TRBV7-3
TGCAGCACCACGACAGGGGCCTATGGCTACACCTTC CSTTTGAYGYTF TRBD1 many TRBJ1-2 TRBV29-1
TGTGCCAGCAGCCCTCAGACAGGTAGCAATCAGCCCCAGCATTTT CASSPQTGSNQPQHF . . TRBJ1-5 TRBV7-8
TGTGCCAGCAGCGGGACTTGGGCCGAGCAGTACTTC CASSGTWAEQYF . few TRBJ2-7 TRBV11-2
TGCAGCGTTGAAGCAACCCCAGGCAATGAAAAACTGTTTTTT CSVEATPGNEKLFF . many TRBJ1-4 TRBV29-1
TGTGCCAGCAGCTTAATAGGGGGGGGCCGCTCCTACAATGAGCAGTTCTTC CASSLIGGGRSYNEQFF . . TRBJ2-1 TRBV7-3
TGCGCCAGCAGGCGGAGGGACGCGCTGGGATACGAGCAGTACTTC CASRRRDALGYEQYF . few TRBJ2-7 TRBV5-1
TGTGCCAGTAAAGCGGGGGCCTACGAGCAGTACTTC CASKAGAYEQYF TRBD2 few TRBJ2-7 TRBV28
TGTGCAGCAGTTTCGGGCGCTAGCGGGTACAATGAGCAGTTCTTC CAAVSGASGYNEQFF TRBD2 many TRBJ2-1 TRBV28
TGTGCCAGCAGCTTCGATGGACTAGGCACAGATACGCAGTATTTT CASSFDGLGTDTQYF TRBD2 many TRBJ2-3 TRBV7-9
TGTGCCAGCAGCCAAGATTGGACGGCGAATAGGTACGAGCAGTACTTC CASSQDWTANRYEQYF . many TRBJ2-7 TRBV3-1
TGTGCCAGCAGCCCTTCCGGGACAGGGGGAACTGAAGCTTTCTTT CASSPSGTGGTEAFF TRBD1 many TRBJ1-1 TRBV28
TGTGCCAGCAGTTTTGATGAGACCCAGTACTTC CASSFDETQYF . many TRBJ2-5 TRBV12-3/TRBV12-4